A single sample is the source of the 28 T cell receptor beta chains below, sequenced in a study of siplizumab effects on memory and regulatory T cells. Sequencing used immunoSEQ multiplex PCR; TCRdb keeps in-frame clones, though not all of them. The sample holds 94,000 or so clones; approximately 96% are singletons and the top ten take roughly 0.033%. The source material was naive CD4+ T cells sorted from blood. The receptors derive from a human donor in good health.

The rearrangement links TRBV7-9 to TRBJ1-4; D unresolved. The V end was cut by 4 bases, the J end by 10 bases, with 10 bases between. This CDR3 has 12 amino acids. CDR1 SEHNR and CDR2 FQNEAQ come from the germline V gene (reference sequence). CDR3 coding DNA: TGTGCCAGCAGCTCGACCCCGAGAAAACTGTTTTTT. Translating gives CASSSTPRKLFF.

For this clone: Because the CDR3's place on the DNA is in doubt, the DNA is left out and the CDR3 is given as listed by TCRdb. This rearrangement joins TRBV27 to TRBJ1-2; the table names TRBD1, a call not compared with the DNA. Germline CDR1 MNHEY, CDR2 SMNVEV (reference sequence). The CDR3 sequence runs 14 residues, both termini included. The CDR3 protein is CASSLNWGTGIGTF.

The CDR3: CASSSREWGVSPLHF. The CDR3 nucleotides read TGTGCCAGCAGTTCCCGAGAATGGGGGGTGTCACCCCTCCACTTT. The chain recombines TRBV6-5 with TRBJ1-6; a weak D match, TRBD1 (5 bases). V lost 4 bases, J lost 10 bases, and 17 bases lay in between. The CDR3 totals 15 residues. The V gene's germline CDR1 is MNHEY and CDR2 SVGAGI.

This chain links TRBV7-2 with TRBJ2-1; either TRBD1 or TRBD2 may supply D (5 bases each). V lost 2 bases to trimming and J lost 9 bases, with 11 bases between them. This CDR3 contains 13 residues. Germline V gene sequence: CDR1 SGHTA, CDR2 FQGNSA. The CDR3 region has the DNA TGTGCCAGCAGCTTACATGGGACCACTGAGCAGTTCTTC. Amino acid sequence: CASSLHGTTEQFF.

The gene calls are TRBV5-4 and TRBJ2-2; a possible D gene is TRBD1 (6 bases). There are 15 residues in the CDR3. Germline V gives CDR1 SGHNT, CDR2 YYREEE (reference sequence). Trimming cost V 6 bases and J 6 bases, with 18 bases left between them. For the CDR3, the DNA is TGTGCCAGCACTAGAACCGGGACAATCGCCGGGGAGCTGTTTTTT. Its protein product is CASTRTGTIAGELFF.

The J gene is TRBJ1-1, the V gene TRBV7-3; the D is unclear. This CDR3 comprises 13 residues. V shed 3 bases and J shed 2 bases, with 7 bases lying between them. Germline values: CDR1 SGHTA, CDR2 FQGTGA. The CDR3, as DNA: TGTGCCAGCAGCTTTGACACAAACACTGAAGCTTTCTTT. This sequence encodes CASSFDTNTEAFF.

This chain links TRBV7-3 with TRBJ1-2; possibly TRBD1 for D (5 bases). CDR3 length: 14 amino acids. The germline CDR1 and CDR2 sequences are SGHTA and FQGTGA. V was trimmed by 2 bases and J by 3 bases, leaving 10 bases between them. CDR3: CASSLARAHYGYTF. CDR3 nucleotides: TGTGCCAGCAGCTTAGCCAGGGCCCACTATGGCTACACCTTC.

For the CDR3, the DNA is TGTGCCAGCAGCCAAGATCCTAGCGGAAAAGAGACCCAGTACTTC. Translated: CASSQDPSGKETQYF. This chain connects TRBV5-4 to TRBJ2-5, with TRBD2 matching 7 bases. Germline loops: CDR1 SGHNT, CDR2 YYREEE (reference sequence). V trimming: 4 bases; J trimming: 3 bases; junction bases outside the gene matches: 9. The length of the CDR3 is 15 residues.

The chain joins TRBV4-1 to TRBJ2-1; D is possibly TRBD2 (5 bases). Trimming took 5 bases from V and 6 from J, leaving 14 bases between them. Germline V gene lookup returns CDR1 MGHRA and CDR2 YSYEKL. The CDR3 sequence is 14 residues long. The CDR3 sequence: CASSSSEGRNEQFF. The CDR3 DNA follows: TGCGCCAGCAGCTCGAGCGAGGGCCGCAATGAGCAGTTCTTC.

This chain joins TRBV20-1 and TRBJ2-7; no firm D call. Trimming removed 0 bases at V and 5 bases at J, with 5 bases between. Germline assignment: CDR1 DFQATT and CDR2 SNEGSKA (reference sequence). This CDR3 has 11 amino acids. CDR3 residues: CSARERNEQYF. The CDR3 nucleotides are TGCAGTGCTAGAGAGCGGAACGAGCAGTACTTC.

CDR3: CASRDSVRGGYTF. For the CDR3, the DNA is TGTGCCAGCAGGGACAGCGTCCGTGGGGGCTACACCTTC. The chain recombines TRBV28 with TRBJ1-2; maybe TRBD1 (6 bases). The CDR3 totals 13 residues. V gave up 6 bases and J gave up 8 bases, with 16 bases separating them. Germline-derived CDR1 and CDR2 are MDHEN and SYDVKM.

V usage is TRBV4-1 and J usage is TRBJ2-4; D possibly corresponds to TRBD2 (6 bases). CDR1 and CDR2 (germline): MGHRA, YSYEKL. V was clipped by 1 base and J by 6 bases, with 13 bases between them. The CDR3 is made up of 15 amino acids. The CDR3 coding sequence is TGCGCCAGCAGCCAAGGGGGCGGGATTGGAAACATTCAGTACTTC. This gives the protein CASSQGGGIGNIQYF.

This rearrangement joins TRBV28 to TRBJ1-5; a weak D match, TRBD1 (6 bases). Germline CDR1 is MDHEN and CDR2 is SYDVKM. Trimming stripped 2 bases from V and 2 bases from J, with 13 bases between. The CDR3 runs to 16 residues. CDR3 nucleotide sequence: TGTGCCAGCAGTTTAAGGGGGGGTACGGGCAATCAGCCCCAGCATTTT. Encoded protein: CASSLRGGTGNQPQHF.

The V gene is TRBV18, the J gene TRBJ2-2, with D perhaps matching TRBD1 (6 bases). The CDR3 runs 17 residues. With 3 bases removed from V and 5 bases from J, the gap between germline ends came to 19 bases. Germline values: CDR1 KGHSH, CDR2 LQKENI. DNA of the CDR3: TGTGCCAGCTCACCTTCGATCGGACAGCGCTTAACCGGGGAGCTGTTTTTT. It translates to CASSPSIGQRLTGELFF. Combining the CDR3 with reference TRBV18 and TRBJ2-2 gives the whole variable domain NAGVMQNPRHLVRRRGQEARLRCSPMKGHSHVYWYRQLPEEGLKFMVYLQKENIIDESGMPKERFSAEFPKEGPSILRIQQVVRGDSAAYFCASSPSIGQRLTGELFFGEGSRLTVL.

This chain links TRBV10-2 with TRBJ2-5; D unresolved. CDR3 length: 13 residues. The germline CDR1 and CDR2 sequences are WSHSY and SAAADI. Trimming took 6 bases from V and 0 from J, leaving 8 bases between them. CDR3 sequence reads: CASSRQDQETQYF. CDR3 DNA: TGCGCCAGCAGCCGGCAGGACCAAGAGACCCAGTACTTC.

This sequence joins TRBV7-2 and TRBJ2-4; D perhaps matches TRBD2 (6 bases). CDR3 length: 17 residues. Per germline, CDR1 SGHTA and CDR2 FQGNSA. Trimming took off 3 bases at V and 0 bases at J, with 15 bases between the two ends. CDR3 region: CASSFSSSGLAKNIQYF. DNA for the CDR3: TGTGCCAGCAGCTTTTCCTCCAGCGGGTTAGCCAAAAACATTCAGTACTTC.

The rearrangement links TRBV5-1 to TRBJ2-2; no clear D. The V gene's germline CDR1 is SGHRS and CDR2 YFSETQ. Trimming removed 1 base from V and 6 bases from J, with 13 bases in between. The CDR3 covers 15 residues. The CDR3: CASSLYKTESGELFF. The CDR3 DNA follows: TGCGCCAGCAGCTTGTACAAGACGGAGTCCGGGGAGCTGTTTTTT.

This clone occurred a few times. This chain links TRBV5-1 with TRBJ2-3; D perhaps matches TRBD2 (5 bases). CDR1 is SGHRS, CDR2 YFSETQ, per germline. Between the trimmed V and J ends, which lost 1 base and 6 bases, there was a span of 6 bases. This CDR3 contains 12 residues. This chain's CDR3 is CASSLREDTQYF. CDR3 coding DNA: TGCGCCAGCAGCTTGAGGGAGGATACGCAGTATTTT. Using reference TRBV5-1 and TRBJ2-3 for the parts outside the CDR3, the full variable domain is KAGVTQTPRYLIKTRGQQVTLSCSPISGHRSVSWYQQTPGQGLQFLFEYFSETQRNKGNFPGRFSGRQFSNSRSEMNVSTLELGDSALYLCASSLREDTQYFGPGTRLTVL.

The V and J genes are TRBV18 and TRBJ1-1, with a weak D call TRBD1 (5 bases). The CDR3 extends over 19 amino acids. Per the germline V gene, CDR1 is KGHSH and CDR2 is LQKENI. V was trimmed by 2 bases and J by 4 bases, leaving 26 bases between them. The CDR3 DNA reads TGTGCCAGCTCACCATCCGGGCTGCAGTACGGGCAGGGCGGCACTGAAGCTTTCTTT. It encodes CASSPSGLQYGQGGTEAFF.

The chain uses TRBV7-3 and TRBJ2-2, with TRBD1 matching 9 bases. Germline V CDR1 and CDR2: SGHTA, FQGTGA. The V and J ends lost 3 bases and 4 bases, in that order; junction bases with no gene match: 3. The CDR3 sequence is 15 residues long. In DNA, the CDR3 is TGTGCCAGCAGCTTCGACAGGGGGAGCACCGGGGAGCTGTTTTTT. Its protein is CASSFDRGSTGELFF.

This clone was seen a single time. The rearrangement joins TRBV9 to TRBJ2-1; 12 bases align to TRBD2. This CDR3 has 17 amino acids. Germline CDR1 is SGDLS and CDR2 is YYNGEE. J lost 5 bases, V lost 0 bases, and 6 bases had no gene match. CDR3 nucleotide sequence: TGTGCCAGCAGCGTAGAATTAACTAGCGGGAGGAACAATGAGCAGTTCTTC. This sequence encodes CASSVELTSGRNNEQFF.

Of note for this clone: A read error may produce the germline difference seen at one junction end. CDR3 sequence (DNA): TGTGCCAGTTCACCCCTAGGGGCGTCTGGCTACACCTTC. Amino acid sequence: CASSPLGASGYTF. This chain uses TRBV18 with TRBJ1-2; TRBD1 is a possible D gene (5 bases). From germline, CDR1 is KGHSH and CDR2 LQKENI. The CDR3 covers 13 residues.

The CDR3, as DNA: TGTGCCAGCACTCCAAATTGGTTACTGCCACCCGATCAGCCCCAGCATTTT. Protein product: CASTPNWLLPPDQPQHF. The genes are TRBV28 and TRBJ1-5; no clear D. The germline V gene has CDR1 MDHEN and CDR2 SYDVKM. The V and J ends lost 7 bases and 5 bases respectively, with 24 bases between them. This CDR3 has 17 amino acids.

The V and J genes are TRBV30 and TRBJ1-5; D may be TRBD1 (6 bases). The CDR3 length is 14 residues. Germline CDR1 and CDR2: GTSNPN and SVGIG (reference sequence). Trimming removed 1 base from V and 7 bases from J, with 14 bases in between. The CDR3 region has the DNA TGTGCCTGGAGTGGAGGACAGCCGGCCCAGCCCCAGCATTTT. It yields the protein CAWSGGQPAQPQHF.

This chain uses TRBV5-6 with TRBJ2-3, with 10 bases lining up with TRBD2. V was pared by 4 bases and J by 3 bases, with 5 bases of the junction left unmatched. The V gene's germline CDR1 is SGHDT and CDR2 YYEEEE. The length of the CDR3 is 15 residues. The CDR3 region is CASSEAGGQTDTQYF. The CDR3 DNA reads TGTGCCAGCAGCGAAGCGGGGGGGCAGACAGATACGCAGTATTTT.

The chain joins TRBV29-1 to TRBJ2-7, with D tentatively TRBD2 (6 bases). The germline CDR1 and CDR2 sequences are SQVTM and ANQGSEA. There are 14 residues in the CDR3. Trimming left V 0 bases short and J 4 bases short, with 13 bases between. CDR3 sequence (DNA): TGCAGCGTTGAAGAACCCTCTGGGGGGTACGAGCAGTACTTC. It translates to CSVEEPSGGYEQYF.

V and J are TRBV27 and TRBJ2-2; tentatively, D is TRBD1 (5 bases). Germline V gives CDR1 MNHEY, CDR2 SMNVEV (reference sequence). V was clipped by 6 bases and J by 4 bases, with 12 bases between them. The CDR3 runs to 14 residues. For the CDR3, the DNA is TGTGCCAGCAGGACAGACTCTTTCACCGGGGAGCTGTTTTTT. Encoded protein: CASRTDSFTGELFF.

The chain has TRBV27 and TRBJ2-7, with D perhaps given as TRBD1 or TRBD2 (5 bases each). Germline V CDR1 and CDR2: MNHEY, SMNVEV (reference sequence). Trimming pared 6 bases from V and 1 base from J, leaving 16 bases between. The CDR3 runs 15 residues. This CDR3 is CASSWDGTPSYEQYF. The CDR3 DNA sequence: TGTGCCAGCAGCTGGGATGGGACCCCTTCCTACGAGCAGTACTTC.